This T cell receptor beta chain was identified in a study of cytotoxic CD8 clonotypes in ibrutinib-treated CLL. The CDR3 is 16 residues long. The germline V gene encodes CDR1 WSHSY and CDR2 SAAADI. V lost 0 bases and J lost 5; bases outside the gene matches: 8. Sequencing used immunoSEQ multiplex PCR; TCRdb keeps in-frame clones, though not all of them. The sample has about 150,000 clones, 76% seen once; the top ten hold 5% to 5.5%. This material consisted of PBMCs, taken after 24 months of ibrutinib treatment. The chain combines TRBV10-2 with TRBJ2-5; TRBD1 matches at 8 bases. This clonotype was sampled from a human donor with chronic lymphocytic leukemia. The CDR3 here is CASSESRTGLEETQYF. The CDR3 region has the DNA TGCGCCAGCAGTGAGTCCCGGACAGGGCTGGAGGAGACCCAGTACTTC.